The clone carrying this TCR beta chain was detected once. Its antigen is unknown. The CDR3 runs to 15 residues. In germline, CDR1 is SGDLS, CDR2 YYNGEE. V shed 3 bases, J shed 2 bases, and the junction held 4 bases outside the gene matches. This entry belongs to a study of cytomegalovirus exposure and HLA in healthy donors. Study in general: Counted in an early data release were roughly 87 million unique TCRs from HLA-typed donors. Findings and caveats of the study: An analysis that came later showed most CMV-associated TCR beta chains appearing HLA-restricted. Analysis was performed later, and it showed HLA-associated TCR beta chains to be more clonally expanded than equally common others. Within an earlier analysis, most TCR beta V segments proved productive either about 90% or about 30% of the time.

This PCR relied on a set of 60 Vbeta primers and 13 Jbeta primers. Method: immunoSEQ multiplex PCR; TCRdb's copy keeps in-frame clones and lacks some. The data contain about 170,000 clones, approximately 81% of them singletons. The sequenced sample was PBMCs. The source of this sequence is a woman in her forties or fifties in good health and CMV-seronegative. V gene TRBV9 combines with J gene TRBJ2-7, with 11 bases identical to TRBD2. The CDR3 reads CASSAGLADPYEQYF. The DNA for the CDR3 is TGTGCCAGCAGCGCGGGACTAGCGGACCCCTACGAGCAGTACTTC. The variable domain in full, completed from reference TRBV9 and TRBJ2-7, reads DSGVTQTPKHLITATGQRVTLRCSPRSGDLSVYWYQQSLDQGLQFLIQYYNGEERAKGNILERFSAQQFPDLHSELNLSSLELGDSALYFCASSAGLADPYEQYFGPGTRLTVT.